This T cell receptor beta chain was retrieved from a study of pediatric ulcerative colitis. During colonoscopy, one to two rectal pinch biopsies were collected. Worth noting for this clone: Its antigen is unknown.

The CDR3 is made up of 13 amino acids. V dropped 4 bases and J dropped 7; count of bases not matched to a gene: 6. Germline CDR1 and CDR2: SGHTS and YDEGEE. Repertoires were generated with immunoSEQ multiplex PCR, while TCRdb's copy carries only in-frame clones and drops some. Of about 25,000 clones in the sample, 55% to 85% were seen once. Study results and caveats: Ulcerative colitis patients shared more blood-rectal clones than controls.

The source material was gut tissue. This clonotype originated in a boy between 10 and 17 years old with severe ulcerative colitis. The genes are TRBV5-8 and TRBJ1-1, with 8 bases lining up with TRBD1. The CDR3 sequence: CASSQGAAFEAFF. Written as DNA, the CDR3 is TGTGCCAGCAGCCAGGGGGCCGCTTTTGAAGCTTTCTTT.